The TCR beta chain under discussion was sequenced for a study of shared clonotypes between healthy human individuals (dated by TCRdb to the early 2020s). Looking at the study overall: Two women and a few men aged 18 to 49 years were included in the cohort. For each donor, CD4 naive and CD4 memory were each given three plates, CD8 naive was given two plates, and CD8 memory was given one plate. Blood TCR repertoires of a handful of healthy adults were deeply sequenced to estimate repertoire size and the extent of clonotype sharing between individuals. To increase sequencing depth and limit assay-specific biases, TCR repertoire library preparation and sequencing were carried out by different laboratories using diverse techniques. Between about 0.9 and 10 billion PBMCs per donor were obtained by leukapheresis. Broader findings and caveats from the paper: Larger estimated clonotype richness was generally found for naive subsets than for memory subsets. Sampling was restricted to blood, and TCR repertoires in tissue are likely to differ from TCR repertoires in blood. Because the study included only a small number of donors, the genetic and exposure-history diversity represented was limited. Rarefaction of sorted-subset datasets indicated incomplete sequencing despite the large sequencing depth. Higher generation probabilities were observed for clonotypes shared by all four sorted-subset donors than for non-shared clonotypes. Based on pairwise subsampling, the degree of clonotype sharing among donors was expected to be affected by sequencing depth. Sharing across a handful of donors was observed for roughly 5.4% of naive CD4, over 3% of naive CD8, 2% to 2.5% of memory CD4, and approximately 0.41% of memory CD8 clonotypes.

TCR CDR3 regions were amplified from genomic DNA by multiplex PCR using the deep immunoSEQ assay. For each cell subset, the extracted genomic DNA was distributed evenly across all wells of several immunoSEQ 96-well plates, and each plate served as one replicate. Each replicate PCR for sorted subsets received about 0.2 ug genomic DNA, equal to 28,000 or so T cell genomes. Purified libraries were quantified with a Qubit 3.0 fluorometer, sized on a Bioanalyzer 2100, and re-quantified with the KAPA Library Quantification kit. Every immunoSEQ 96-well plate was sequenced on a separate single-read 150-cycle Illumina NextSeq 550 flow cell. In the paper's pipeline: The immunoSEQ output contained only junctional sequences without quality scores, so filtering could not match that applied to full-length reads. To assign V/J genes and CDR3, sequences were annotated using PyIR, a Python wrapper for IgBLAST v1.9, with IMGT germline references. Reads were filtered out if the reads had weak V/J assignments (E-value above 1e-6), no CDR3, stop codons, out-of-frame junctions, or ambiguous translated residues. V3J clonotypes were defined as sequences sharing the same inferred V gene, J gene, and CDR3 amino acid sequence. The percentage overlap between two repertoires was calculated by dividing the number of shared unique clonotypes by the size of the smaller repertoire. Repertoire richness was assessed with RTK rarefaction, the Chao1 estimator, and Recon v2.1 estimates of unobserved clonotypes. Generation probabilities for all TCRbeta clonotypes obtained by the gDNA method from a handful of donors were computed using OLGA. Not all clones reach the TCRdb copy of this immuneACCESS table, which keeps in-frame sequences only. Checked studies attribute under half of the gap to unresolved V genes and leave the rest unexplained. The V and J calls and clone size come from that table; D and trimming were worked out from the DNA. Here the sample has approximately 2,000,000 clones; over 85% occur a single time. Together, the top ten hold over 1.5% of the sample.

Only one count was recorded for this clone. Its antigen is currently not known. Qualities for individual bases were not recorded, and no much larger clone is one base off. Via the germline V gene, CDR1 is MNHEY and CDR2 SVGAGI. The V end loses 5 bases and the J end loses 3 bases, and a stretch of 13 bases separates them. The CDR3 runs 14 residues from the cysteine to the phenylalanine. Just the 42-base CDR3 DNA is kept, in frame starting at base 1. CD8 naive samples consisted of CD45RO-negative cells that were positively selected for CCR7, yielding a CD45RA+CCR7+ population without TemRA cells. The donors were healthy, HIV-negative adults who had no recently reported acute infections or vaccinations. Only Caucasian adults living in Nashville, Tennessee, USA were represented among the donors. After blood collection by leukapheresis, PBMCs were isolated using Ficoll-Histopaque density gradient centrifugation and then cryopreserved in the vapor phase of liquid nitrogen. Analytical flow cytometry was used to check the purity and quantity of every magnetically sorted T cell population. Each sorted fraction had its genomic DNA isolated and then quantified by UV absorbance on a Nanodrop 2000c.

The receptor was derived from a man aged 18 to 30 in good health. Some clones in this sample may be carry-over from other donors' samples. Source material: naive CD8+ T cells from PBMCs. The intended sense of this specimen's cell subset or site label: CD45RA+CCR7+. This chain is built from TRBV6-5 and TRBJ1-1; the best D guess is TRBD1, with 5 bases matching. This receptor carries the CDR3 CASSLQGVDTEAFF. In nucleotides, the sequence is TGTGCCAGCAGTCTCCAGGGCGTGGACACTGAAGCTTTCTTT.